Shown below are 14 T cell receptor beta chains from a single sample sequenced in a study of shared clonotypes between healthy human individuals. Sequencing was performed with immunoSEQ multiplex PCR; in TCRdb, only in-frame clones are kept and a portion is missing. Counted here are millions of clones, about 92% occurring once; the ten biggest clones make up over 0.12%. The specimen was naive CD4+ T cells sorted from blood. The subset was: CD45RA+ positively selected. The source is a man younger than 35 in good health.

As for this clone: This CDR3 is also generated by other DNA sequences in the sample. The rearrangement uses TRBV7-9 and TRBJ2-1; TRBD2 matches 11 bases. CDR1 SEHNR and CDR2 FQNEAQ come from the germline V gene (reference sequence). V was clipped by 0 bases and J by 5 bases; unmatched bases: 0. The CDR3 has 15 amino acids. CDR3: CASSLAGLADNEQFF. CDR3 bases: TGTGCCAGCAGCTTAGCGGGACTAGCGGACAATGAGCAGTTCTTC.

This rearrangement joins TRBV6-8 to TRBJ2-7; the D is unclear. CDR3 length: 13 amino acids. The germline CDR1 and CDR2 sequences are MNHGY and SAAAGT. V lost 10 bases and J lost 0, with 13 bases in between. CDR3 coding DNA: TGTGCCACCAACGTGGGGTCCTCCTACGAGCAGTACTTC. Its protein is CATNVGSSYEQYF.

Only a few counts were recorded for this clone. Within the sample, other DNA sequences also encode this same CDR3. The chain joins TRBV9 to TRBJ1-1; D perhaps matches TRBD1 (5 bases). CDR3 size: 14 residues. Trimming cost V 4 bases and J 1 base, with 11 bases left between them. Germline V gene sequence: CDR1 SGDLS, CDR2 YYNGEE. CDR3: CASSPQTGNTEAFF. DNA of the CDR3: TGTGCCAGCAGCCCCCAAACAGGGAACACTGAAGCTTTCTTT. Using reference TRBV9 and TRBJ1-1 for the parts outside the CDR3, the full variable domain is DSGVTQTPKHLITATGQRVTLRCSPRSGDLSVYWYQQSLDQGLQFLIQYYNGEERAKGNILERFSAQQFPDLHSELNLSSLELGDSALYFCASSPQTGNTEAFFGQGTRLTVV.

The chain recombines TRBV4-1 with TRBJ1-6; D possibly corresponds to TRBD1 (6 bases). The CDR3 runs 16 residues. The germline gives CDR1 MGHRA, CDR2 YSYEKL. The V and J ends lost 2 bases and 5 bases respectively, with 13 bases between them. CDR3 loop: CASSQPRDKNNSPLHF. DNA of the CDR3: TGCGCCAGCAGCCAACCCCGGGACAAGAATAATTCACCCCTCCACTTT.

In this sample, this clone turned up once. This specimen includes other DNA sequences encoding the same CDR3. V is TRBV19 and J is TRBJ2-3, with 12 bases lining up with TRBD2. Germline assignment: CDR1 LNHDA and CDR2 SQIVND (reference sequence). Unmatched junction bases numbered 4, after V lost 5 bases and J lost 4 bases. This CDR3 is built from 15 residues. The CDR3 sequence is CASSVLAGGADTQYF. CDR3 nucleotide sequence: TGTGCCAGTAGTGTACTAGCGGGGGGAGCAGATACGCAGTATTTT.

The gene calls are TRBV4-3 and TRBJ2-1; D is uncertain. The CDR3 runs to 12 residues. V was shortened by 1 base and J by 6 bases, with 4 bases between the two germline ends. Germline CDR1 reads LGHNA; CDR2 reads YSLEER. The CDR3 reads CASSQGSNEQFF. CDR3 DNA: TGCGCCAGCAGCCAAGGGAGCAATGAGCAGTTCTTC.

The V gene is TRBV7-6, the J gene TRBJ2-3, with D hard to call. Germline V gene data show CDR1 as SGHVS and CDR2 as FNYEAQ. V was clipped by 1 base and J by 0 bases, with 8 bases between them. This CDR3 has 15 amino acids. The CDR3 DNA reads as TGTGCCAGCAGCTTAGACCAGGCCAGCACAGATACGCAGTATTTT. This gives the protein CASSLDQASTDTQYF.

V gene TRBV6-6 combines with J gene TRBJ2-7; tentatively, D is TRBD1 (5 bases). CDR1 is MNHNY and CDR2 is SVGAGI in the germline V gene (reference sequence). The CDR3 has 13 amino acids. V was clipped by 4 bases and J by 5 bases, with 12 bases between them. The CDR3 sequence: CASSSQGVNEQYF. The CDR3 bases are TGTGCCAGCAGTTCTCAGGGTGTCAACGAGCAGTACTTC.

The V and J genes are TRBV30 and TRBJ2-3; D is possibly TRBD2 (5 bases). Between the trimmed V and J ends, which lost 6 bases and 6 bases, there was a span of 10 bases. From germline, CDR1 is GTSNPN and CDR2 SVGIG (reference sequence). The CDR3 length is 11 residues. CDR3 sequence: CACSGSDTQYF. Here the CDR3 DNA reads TGTGCCTGCTCGGGATCCGATACGCAGTATTTT.

This clone was counted a single time. This CDR3 is also generated by other DNA sequences in the sample. The chain carries TRBV5-1 and TRBJ1-2, with a weak D call TRBD1 (5 bases). Deletions cut 4 bases from V and 2 bases from J, with 12 bases between. CDR3 length equals 14 residues. Germline V gives CDR1 SGHRS, CDR2 YFSETQ. The CDR3 coding sequence is TGCGCCAGCAGCCCTGGGACGGAGAACTATGGCTACACCTTC. This sequence encodes CASSPGTENYGYTF.

This clone was recorded only once. The chain is built from TRBV30 and TRBJ1-4, with D possibly being TRBD1 (5 bases). Germline CDR1 reads GTSNPN; CDR2 reads SVGIG (reference sequence). This CDR3 spans 16 amino acids. V shed 3 bases and J shed 7 bases, with 21 bases lying between them. The CDR3 DNA reads as TGTGCCTGGAGGGCGGGGACCCTCGGATTCGGTGAAAAACTGTTTTTT. Translating gives CAWRAGTLGFGEKLFF.

The V gene is TRBV19, the J gene TRBJ1-4; D remains unclear. This CDR3 has 14 amino acids. Germline CDR1 is LNHDA and CDR2 is SQIVND (reference sequence). V lost 6 bases and J 7 bases, leaving 15 bases between the germline ends. The CDR3 bases are TGTGCCAGTAGGTTTGGGCCAGATCCTGAAAAACTGTTTTTT. It translates to CASRFGPDPEKLFF.

CDR3 amino acids: CASKGVDTEAFF. DNA of the CDR3: TGTGCCAGCAAGGGGGTGGACACTGAAGCTTTCTTT. The genes are TRBV6-1 and TRBJ1-1, with a weak D call TRBD1 (6 bases). The CDR3 runs to 12 residues. V was shortened by 7 bases and J by 3 bases, with 9 bases between the two germline ends. Germline V lookup: CDR1 MNHNS, CDR2 SASEGT.

This clone was picked up one time. This same CDR3 is encoded by further DNA sequences in the sample. The chain couples TRBV6-5 to TRBJ2-1; 12 bases align to TRBD2. Germline V gene lookup returns CDR1 MNHEY and CDR2 SVGAGI. The CDR3 is 15 amino acids. V was pared by 0 bases and J by 7 bases, with 1 base of the junction left unmatched. CDR3 nucleotide sequence: TGTGCCAGCAGTTACTCGACTAGCGGGAGAAATGAGCAGTTCTTC. It codes for CASSYSTSGRNEQFF.